This TCR beta chain was observed in a study of T-cell reconstitution after alpha-beta-depleted transplantation in children. This clonotype was seen only a few times. Unique molecular identifiers were built into the TCRbeta library. TCRdb re-derived calls from the PCR reads in MiXCR, one entry per CDR3 protein. The sample lists some 340,000 distinct CDR3 sequences, about 9.4% seen once, with around 2.5% in the top ten. This sequence was found in a human donor who donated a stem cell graft to a child with acute lymphoblastic leukemia. Source: PBMCs from the stem cell graft donor, taken from the stem cell graft.

CDR3 sequence (DNA): TGCGCCAGCAGTGATTGGGGCCTGGGACTAGCGGGAGCCTACGAGCAGTACTTC. This translates into CASSDWGLGLAGAYEQYF. The chain is built from TRBV10-2 and TRBJ2-7; TRBD2 agrees at 14 bases. The CDR3 loop spans 18 amino acids. V was clipped by 3 bases and J by 2 bases; unmatched bases: 9. CDR1 and CDR2 (germline): WSHSY, SAAADI.